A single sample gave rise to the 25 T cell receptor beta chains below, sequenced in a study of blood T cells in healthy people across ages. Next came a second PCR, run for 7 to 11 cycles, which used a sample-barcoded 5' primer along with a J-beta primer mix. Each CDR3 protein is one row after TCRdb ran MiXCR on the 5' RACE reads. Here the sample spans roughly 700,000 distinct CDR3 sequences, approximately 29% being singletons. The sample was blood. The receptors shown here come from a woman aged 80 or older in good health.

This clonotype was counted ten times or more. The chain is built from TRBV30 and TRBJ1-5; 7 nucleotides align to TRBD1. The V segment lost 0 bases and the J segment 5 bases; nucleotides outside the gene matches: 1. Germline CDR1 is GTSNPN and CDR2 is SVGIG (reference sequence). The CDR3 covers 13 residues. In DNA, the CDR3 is TGTGCCTGGAGTGTGCAGGGGGATCAGCCCCAGCATTTT. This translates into CAWSVQGDQPQHF.

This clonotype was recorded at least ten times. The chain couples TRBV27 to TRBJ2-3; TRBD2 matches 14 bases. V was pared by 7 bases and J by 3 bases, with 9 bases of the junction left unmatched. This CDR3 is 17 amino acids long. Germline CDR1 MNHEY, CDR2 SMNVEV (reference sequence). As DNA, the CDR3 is TGTGCCAGCAAAGCCGAGACTAGCGGGGGGGCTACAGATACGCAGTATTTT. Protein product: CASKAETSGGATDTQYF.

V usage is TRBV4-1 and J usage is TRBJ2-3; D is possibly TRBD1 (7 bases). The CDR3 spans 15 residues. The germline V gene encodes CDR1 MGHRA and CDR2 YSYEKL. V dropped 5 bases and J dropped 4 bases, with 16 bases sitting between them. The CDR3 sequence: CASSYEGGGADTQYF. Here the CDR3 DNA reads TGCGCCAGCAGCTACGAAGGGGGCGGGGCAGATACGCAGTATTTT.

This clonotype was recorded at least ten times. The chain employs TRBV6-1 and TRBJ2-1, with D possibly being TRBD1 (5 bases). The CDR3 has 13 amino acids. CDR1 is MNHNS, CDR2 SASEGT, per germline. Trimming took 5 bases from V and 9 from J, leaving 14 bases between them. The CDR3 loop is CASSRDRGAEQFF. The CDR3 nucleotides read TGTGCCAGCAGTCGCGATAGGGGTGCTGAGCAGTTCTTC.

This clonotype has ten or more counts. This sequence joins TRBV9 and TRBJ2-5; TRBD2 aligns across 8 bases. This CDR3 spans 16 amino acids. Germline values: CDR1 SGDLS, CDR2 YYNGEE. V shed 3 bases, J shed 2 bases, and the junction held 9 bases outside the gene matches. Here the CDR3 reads CASSALLRGDQETQYF. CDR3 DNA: TGTGCCAGCAGCGCCCTGCTGCGGGGGGATCAAGAGACCCAGTACTTC.

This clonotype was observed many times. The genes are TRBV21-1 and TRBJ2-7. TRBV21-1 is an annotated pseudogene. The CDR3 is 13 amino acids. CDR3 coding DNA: TGTGCCAGCAGCTGCTGGGACCTCTACGAGCAGTACTTC. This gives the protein CASSCWDLYEQYF.

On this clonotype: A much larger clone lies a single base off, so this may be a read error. The CDR3, as DNA: TGCGCCAGCAGCTTGGTAGTCGGATCCTACGAGCAGTTCTTC. Its protein product is CASSLVVGSYEQFF. V and J are TRBV5-1 and TRBJ2-1; unclear D gene. The germline V and J ends were trimmed by 0 bases and 10 bases, with 14 bases remaining between them. CDR1 SGHRS and CDR2 YFSETQ come from the germline V gene. CDR3 length: 14 amino acids.

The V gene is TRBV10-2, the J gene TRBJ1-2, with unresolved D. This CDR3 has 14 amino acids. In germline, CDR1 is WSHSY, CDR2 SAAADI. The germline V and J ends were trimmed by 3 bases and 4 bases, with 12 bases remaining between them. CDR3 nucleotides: TGCGCCAGCAGTGAATTGGTAGCCTTCTATGGCTACACCTTC. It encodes CASSELVAFYGYTF.

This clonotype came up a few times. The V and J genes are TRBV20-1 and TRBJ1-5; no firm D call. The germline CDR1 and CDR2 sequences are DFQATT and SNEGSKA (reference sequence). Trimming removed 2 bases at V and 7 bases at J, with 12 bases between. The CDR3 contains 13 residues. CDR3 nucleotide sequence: TGCAGTGCTAGACCGGACGCGTCGCAGCCCCAGCATTTT. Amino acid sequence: CSARPDASQPQHF.

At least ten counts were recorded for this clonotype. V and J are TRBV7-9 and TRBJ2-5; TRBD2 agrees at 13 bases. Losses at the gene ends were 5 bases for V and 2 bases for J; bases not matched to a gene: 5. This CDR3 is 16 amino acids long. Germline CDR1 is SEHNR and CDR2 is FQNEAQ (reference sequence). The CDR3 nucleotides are TGTGCCAGCAGCCACACTAGCGGGGGGGCACAAGAGACCCAGTACTTC. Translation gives CASSHTSGGAQETQYF.

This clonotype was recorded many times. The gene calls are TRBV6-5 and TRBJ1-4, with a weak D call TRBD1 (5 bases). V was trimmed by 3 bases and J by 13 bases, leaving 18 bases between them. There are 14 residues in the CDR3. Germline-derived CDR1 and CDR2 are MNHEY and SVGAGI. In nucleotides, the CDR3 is TGTGCCAGCAGTTATGGGGGGACTAATCGCGGACTGTTTTTT. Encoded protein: CASSYGGTNRGLFF.

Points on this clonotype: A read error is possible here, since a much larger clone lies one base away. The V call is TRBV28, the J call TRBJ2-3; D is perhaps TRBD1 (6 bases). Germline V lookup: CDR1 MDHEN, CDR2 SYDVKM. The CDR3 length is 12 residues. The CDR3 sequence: CAGSQQGKTQYF. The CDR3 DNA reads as TGTGCCGGCAGTCAACAGGGAAAAACGCAGTATTTT. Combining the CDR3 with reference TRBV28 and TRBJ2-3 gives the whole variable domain DVKVTQSSRYLVKRTGEKVFLECVQDMDHENMFWYRQDPGLGLRLIYFSYDVKMKEKGDIPEGYSVSREKKERFSLILESASTNQTSMYLCAGSQQGKTQYFGPGTRLTVL.

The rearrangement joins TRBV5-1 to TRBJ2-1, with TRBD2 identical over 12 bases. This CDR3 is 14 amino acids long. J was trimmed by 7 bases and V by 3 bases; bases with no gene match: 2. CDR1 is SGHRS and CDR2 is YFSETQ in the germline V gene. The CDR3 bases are TGCGCCAGCAGCTGGACTAGCGGGGTGAATGAGCAGTTCTTC. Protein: CASSWTSGVNEQFF. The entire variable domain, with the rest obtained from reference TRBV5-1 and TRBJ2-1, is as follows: KAGVTQTPRYLIKTRGQQVTLSCSPISGHRSVSWYQQTPGQGLQFLFEYFSETQRNKGNFPGRFSGRQFSNSRSEMNVSTLELGDSALYLCASSWTSGVNEQFFGPGTRLTVL.

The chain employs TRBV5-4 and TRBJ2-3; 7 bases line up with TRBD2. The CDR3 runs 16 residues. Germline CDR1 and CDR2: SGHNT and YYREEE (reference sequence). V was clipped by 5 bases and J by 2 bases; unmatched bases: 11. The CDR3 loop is CASSSAGDALTDTQYF. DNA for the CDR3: TGTGCCAGCAGTTCGGCGGGGGACGCCCTCACAGATACGCAGTATTTT.

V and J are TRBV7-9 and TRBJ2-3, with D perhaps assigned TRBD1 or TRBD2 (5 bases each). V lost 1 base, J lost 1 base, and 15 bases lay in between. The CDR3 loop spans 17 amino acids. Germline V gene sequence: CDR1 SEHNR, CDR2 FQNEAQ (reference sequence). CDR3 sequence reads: CASSLGLGEFRTDTQYF. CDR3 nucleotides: TGTGCCAGCAGCTTAGGTTTGGGGGAGTTCCGCACAGATACGCAGTATTTT.

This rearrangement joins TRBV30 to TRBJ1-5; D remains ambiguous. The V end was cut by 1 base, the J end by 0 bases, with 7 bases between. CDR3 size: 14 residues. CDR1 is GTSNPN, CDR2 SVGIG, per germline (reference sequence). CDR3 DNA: TGTGCCTGGAGTGCCTCAAGTAGCAATCAGCCCCAGCATTTT. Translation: CAWSASSSNQPQHF.

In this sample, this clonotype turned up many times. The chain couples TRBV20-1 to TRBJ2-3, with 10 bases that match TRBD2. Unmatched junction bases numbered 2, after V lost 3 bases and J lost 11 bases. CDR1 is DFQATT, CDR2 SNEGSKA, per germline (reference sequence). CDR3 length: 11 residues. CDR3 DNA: TGCAGTGCTAGCTCTAGCGGGGGGCAGTATTTT. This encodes CSASSSGGQYF.

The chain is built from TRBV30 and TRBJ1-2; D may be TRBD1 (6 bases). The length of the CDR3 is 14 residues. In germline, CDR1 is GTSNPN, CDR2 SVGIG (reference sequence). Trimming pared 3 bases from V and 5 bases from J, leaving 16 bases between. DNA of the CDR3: TGTGCCTGGAGCGCCATCGGGGGCTCTTATGGCTACACCTTC. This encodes CAWSAIGGSYGYTF.

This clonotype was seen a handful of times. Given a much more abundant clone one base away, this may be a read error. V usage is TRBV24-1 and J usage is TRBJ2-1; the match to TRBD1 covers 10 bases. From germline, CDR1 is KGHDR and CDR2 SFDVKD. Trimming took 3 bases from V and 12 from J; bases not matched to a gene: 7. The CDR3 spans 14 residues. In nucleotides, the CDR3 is TGTGCCACCAGTGATCCGGGACAGGGGTTTGGGCAGTTCTTC. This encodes CATSDPGQGFGQFF.

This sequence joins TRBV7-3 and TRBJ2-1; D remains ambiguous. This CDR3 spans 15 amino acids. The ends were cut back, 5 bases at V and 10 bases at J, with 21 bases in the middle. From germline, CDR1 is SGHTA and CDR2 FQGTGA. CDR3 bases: TGTGCCAGCAGCCCCCAGGTAGGCTCTGTTGGAGAGCAGTTCTTC. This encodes CASSPQVGSVGEQFF.

The CDR3 region is CASMDGFLNTEAFF. Written as DNA, the CDR3 is TGTGCCAGTATGGACGGCTTTCTGAACACTGAAGCTTTCTTT. The chain employs TRBV28 and TRBJ1-1; D unresolved. This CDR3 is built from 14 residues. Looked up from germline, CDR1 is MDHEN and CDR2 is SYDVKM. Trimming took off 9 bases at V and 0 bases at J, with 14 bases between the two ends.

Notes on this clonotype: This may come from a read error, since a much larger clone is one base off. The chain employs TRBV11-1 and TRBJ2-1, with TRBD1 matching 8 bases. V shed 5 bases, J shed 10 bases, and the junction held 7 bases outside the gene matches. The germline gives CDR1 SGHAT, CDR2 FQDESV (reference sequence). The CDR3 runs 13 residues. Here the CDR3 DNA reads TGTGCCAGCAGCCCGGACAGGGTGTGGGAGCAGTTCTTC. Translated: CASSPDRVWEQFF.

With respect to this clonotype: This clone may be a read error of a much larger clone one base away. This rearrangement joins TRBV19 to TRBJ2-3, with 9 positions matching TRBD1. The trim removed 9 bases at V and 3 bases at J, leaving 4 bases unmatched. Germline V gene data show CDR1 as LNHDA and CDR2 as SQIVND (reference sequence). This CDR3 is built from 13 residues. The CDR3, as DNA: TGTGCCAGCGGGGGACAGGGAACAGATACGCAGTATTTT. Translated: CASGGQGTDTQYF.

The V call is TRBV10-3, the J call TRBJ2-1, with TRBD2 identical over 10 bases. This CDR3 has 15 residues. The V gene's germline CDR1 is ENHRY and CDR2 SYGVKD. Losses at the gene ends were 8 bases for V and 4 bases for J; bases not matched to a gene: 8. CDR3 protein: CAIRLAGDYYNEQFF. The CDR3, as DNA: TGTGCCATCCGGCTAGCGGGAGATTATTACAATGAGCAGTTCTTC.

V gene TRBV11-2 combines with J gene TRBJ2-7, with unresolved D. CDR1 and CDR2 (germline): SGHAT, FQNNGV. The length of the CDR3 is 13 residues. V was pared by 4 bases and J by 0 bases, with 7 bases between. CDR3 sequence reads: CASSSSPSYEQYF. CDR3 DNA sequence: TGTGCCAGCAGCTCCTCCCCCTCCTACGAGCAGTACTTC.